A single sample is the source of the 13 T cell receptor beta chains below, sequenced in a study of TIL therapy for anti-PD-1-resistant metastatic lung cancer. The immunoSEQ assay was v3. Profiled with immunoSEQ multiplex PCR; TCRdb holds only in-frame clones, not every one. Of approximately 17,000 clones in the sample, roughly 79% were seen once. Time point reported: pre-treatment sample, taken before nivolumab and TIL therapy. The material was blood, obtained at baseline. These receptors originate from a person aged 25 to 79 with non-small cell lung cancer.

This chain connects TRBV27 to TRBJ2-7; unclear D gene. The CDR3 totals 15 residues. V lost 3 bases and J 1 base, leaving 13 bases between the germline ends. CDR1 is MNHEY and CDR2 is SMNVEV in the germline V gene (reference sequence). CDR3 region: CASSFDSQTSYEQYF. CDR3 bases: TGTGCCAGCAGTTTCGACTCGCAGACTTCCTACGAGCAGTACTTC.

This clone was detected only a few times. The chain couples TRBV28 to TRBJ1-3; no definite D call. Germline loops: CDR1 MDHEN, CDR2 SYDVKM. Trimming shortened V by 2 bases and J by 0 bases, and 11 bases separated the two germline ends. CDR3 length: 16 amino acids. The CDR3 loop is CASSLLAWSSGNTIYF. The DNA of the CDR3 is TGTGCCAGCAGTTTACTCGCATGGAGCTCTGGAAACACCATATATTTT.

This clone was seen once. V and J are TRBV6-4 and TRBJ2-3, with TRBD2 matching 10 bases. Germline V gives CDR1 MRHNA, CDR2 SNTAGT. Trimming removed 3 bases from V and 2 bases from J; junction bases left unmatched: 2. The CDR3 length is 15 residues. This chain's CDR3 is CASSESGGATDTQYF. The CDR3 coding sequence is TGTGCCAGCAGTGAAAGCGGGGGGGCCACAGATACGCAGTATTTT.

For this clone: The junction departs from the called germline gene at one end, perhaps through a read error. Here the CDR3 reads CARSGGGGATGELFF. The CDR3 nucleotides read TGTGCCCGCAGCGGGGGCGGGGGGGCCACCGGGGAGCTGTTTTTT. This sequence joins TRBV9 and TRBJ2-2, with 9 bases identical to TRBD2. The CDR3 covers 15 residues. Germline CDR1 and CDR2: SGDLS and YYNGEE.

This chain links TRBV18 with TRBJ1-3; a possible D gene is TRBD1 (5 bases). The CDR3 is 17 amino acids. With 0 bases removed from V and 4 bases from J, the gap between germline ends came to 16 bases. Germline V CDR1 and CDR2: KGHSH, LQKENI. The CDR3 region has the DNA TGTGCCAGCTCACCACCCGTCGGGGGAACGGGAGGAAACACCATATATTTT. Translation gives CASSPPVGGTGGNTIYF. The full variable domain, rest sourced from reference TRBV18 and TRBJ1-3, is NAGVMQNPRHLVRRRGQEARLRCSPMKGHSHVYWYRQLPEEGLKFMVYLQKENIIDESGMPKERFSAEFPKEGPSILRIQQVVRGDSAAYFCASSPPVGGTGGNTIYFGEGSWLTVV.

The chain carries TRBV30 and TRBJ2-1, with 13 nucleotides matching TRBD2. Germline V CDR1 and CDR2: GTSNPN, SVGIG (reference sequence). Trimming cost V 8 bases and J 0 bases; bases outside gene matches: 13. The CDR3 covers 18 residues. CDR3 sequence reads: CARSRLAGGPSSYNEQFF. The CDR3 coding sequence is TGTGCCCGGTCGAGACTAGCGGGGGGCCCCAGCTCCTACAATGAGCAGTTCTTC.

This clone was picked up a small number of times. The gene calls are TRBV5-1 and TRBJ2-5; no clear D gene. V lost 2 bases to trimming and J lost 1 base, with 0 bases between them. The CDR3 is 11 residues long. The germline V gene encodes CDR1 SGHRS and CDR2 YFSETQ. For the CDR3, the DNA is TGCGCCAGCAGCTTCCAAGAGACCCAGTACTTC. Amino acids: CASSFQETQYF.

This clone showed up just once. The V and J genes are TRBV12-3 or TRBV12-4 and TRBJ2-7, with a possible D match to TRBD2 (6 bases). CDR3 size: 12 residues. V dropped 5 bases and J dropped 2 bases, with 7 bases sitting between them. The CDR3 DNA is TGTGCCAGCAGTGGAGGGCCCTACGAGCAGTACTTC. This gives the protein CASSGGPYEQYF.

In nucleotides, the CDR3 is TGTGCCAGCAGCCGCATCCAAGTAACTGAAGCTTTCTTT. It translates to CASSRIQVTEAFF. This rearrangement joins TRBV4-2 to TRBJ1-1; D remains unclear. Trimming took off 4 bases at V and 5 bases at J, with 11 bases between the two ends. CDR3 length: 13 residues. Germline V gene data show CDR1 as LGHNA and CDR2 as YNFKEQ.

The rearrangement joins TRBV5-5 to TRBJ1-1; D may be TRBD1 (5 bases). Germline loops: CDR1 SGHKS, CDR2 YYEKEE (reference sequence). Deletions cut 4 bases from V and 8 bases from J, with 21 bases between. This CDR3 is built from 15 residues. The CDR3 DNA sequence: TGTGCCAGCAGCCGACAGAGTATTTCTGACAGAGAAGCTTTCTTT. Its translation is CASSRQSISDREAFF.

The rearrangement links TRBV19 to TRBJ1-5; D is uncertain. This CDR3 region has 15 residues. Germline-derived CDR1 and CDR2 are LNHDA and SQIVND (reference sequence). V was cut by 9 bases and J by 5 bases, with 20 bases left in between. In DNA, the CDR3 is TGTGCCAGCACCTCCACTGCTGCCTACCATCAGCCCCAGCATTTT. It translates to CASTSTAAYHQPQHF. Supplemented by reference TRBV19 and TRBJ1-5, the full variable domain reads DGGITQSPKYLFRKEGQNVTLSCEQNLNHDAMYWYRQDPGQGLRLIYYSQIVNDFQKGDIAEGYSVSREKKESFPLTVTSAQKNPTAFYLCASTSTAAYHQPQHFGDGTRLSIL.

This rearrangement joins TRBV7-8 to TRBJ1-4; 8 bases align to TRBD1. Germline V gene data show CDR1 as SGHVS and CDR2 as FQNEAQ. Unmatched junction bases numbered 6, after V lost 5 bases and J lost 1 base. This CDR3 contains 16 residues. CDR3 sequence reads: CASSKDRVGTNEKLFF. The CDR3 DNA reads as TGTGCCAGCAGCAAGGACAGGGTTGGAACTAATGAAAAACTGTTTTTT.

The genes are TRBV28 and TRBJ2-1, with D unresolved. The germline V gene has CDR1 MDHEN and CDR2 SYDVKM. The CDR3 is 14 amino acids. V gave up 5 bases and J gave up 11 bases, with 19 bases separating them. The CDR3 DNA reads TGTGCCAGCAGTCTTAGGTCGCCCCCCCGTAAGCAGTTCTTC. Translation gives CASSLRSPPRKQFF.